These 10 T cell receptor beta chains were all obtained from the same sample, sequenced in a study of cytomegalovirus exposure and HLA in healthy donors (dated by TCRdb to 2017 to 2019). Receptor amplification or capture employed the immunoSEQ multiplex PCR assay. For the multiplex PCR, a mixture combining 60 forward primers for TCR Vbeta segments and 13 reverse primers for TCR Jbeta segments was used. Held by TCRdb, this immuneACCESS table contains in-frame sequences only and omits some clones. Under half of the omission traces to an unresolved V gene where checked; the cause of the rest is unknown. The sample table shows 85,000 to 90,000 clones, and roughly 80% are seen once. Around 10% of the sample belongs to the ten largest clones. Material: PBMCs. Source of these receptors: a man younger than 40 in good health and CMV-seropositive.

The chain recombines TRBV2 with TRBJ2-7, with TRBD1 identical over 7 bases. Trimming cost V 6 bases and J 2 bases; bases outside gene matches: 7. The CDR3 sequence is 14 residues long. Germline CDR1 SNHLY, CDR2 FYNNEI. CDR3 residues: CASSPQGIPYEQYF. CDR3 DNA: TGTGCCAGCAGCCCACAGGGGATCCCCTACGAGCAGTACTTC.

CDR3 nucleotides: TGTGCCAGCAGCCGGGGGGAGTACCAGCCCCAGCATTTT. It yields the protein CASSRGEYQPQHF. The V gene is TRBV6-5, the J gene TRBJ1-5, with a tentative D call TRBD1 (5 bases). Germline assignment: CDR1 MNHEY and CDR2 SVGAGI. Trimming removed 6 bases at V and 7 bases at J, with 13 bases between. This CDR3 contains 13 residues.

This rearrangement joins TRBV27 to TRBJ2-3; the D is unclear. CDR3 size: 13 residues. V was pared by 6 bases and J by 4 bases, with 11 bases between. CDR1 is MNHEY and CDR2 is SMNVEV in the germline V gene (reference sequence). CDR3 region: CASRQHQSDTQYF. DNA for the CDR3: TGTGCCAGCAGACAACATCAATCAGATACGCAGTATTTT.

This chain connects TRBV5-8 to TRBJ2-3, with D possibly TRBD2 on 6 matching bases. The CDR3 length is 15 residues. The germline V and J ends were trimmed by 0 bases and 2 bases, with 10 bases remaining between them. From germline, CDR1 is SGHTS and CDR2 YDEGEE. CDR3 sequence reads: CASSLGSGDTDTQYF. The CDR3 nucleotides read TGTGCCAGCAGCTTGGGTAGCGGAGACACAGATACGCAGTATTTT.

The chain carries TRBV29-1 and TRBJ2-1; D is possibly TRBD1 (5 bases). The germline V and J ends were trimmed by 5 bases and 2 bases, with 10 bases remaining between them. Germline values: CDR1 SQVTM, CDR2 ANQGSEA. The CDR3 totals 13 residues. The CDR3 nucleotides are TGCAGCGTTCTTGACAGCCCCTACAATGAGCAGTTCTTC. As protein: CSVLDSPYNEQFF.

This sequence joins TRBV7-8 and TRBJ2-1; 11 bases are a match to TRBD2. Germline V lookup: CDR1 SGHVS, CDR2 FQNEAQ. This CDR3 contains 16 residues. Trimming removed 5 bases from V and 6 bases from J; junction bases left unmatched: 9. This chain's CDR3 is CASSPSVGLAVNEQFF. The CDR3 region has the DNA TGTGCCAGCAGCCCAAGCGTGGGACTAGCGGTCAATGAGCAGTTCTTC.

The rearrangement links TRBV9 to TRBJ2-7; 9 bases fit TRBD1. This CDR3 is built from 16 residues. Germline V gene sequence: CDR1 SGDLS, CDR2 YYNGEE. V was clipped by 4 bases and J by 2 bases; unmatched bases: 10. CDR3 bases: TGTGCCAGCAGCACGAGTGGGACAGGGTACCCCTACGAGCAGTACTTC. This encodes CASSTSGTGYPYEQYF.

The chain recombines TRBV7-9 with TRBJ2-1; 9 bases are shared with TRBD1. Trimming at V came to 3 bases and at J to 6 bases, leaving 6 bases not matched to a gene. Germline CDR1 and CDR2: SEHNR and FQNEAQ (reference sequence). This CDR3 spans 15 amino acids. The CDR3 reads CASSLGQGVRNEQFF. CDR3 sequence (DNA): TGTGCCAGCAGCTTGGGACAGGGAGTTCGCAATGAGCAGTTCTTC.

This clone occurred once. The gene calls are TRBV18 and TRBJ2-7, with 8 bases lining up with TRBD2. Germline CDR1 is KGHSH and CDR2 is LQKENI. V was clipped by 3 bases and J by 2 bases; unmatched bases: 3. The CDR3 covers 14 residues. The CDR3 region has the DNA TGTGCCAGCTCACCCGGGGGGGGGACCTACGAGCAGTACTTC. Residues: CASSPGGGTYEQYF.

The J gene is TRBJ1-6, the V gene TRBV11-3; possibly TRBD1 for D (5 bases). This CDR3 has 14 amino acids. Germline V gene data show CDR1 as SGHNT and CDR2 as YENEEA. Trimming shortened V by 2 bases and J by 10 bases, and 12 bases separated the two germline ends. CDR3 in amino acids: CASSLKGSGSPLHF. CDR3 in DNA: TGTGCCAGCAGCTTAAAGGGGTCGGGCTCACCCCTCCACTTT.